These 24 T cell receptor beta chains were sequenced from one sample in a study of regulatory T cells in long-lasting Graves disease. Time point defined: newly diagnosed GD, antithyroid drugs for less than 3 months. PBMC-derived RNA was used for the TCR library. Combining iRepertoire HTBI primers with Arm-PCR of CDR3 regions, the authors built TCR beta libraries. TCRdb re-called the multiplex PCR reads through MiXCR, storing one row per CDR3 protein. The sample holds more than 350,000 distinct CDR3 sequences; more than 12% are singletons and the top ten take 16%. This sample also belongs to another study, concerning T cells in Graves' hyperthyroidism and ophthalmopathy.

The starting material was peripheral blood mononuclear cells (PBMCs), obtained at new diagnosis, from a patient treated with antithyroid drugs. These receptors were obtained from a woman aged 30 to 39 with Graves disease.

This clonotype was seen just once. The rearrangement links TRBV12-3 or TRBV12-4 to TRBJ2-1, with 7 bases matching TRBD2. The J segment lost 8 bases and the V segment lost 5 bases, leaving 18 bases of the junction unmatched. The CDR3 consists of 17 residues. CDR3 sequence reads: CASSPSRSGTGRDEQFF. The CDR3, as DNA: TGTGCCAGCAGTCCCTCGAGGAGCGGGACTGGGCGGGATGAGCAGTTCTTC.

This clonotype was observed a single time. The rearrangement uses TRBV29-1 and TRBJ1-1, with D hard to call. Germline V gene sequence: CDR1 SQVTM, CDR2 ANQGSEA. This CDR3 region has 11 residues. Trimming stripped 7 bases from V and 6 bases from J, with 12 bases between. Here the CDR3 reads CSAAGGAEAFF. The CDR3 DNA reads TGCAGCGCCGCCGGCGGCGCTGAAGCTTTCTTT.

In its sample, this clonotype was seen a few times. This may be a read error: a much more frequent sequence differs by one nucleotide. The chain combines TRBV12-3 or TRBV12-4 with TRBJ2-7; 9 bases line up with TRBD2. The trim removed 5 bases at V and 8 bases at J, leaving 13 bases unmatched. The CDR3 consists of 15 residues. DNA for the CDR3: TGTGCCAGCAGTCTGCTAGCGGGAAAGGGTGGTAAGCAGTACTTC. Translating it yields CASSLLAGKGGKQYF.

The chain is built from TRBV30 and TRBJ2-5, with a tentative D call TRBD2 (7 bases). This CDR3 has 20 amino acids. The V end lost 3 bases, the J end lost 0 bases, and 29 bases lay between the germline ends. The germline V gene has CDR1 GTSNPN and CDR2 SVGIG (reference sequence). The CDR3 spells CAWRGGAGASGIVYQETQYF. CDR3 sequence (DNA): TGTGCCTGGAGAGGGGGGGCTGGGGCTAGCGGCATAGTCTACCAAGAGACCCAGTACTTC.

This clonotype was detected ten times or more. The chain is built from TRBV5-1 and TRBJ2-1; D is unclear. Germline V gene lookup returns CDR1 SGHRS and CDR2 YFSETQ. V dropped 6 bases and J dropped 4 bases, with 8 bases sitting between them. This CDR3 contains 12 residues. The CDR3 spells CASTENYNEQFF. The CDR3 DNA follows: TGCGCCAGCACCGAGAATTACAATGAGCAGTTCTTC.

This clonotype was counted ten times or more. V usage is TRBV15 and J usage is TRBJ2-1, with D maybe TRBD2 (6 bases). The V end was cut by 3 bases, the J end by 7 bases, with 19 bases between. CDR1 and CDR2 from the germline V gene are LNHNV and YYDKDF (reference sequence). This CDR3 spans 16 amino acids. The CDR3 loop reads CATSRGPEGGDNEQFF. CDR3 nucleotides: TGTGCCACCAGCAGGGGACCGGAGGGCGGGGATAATGAGCAGTTCTTC.

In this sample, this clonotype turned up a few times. The DNA of the CDR3 is TGCGCCAGCAGTGAGAGCGGGAGAGCAGATACGCAGTATTTT. Translating it yields CASSESGRADTQYF. The rearrangement joins TRBV10-1 to TRBJ2-3; 8 positions agree with TRBD2. The germline V gene encodes CDR1 WNHNN and CDR2 SYGVQD (reference sequence). This CDR3 contains 14 residues. The ends lost 2 bases at V and 4 bases at J; junction bases unmatched: 2.

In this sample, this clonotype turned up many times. CDR3 loop: CASSVRGQGWEYYDNEQFF. The CDR3 DNA is TGTGCCAGCAGCGTAAGGGGACAGGGGTGGGAGTATTACGACAATGAGCAGTTCTTC. The chain carries TRBV9 and TRBJ2-1; 10 bases match TRBD1. Germline-derived CDR1 and CDR2 are SGDLS and YYNGEE. This CDR3 region has 19 residues. Trimming removed 1 base from V and 5 bases from J; junction bases left unmatched: 15.

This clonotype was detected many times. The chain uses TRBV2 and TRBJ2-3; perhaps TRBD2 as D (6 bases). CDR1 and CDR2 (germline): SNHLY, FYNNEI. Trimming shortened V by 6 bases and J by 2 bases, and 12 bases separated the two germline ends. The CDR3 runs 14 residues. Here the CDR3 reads CASRVAGLTDTQYF. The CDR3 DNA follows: TGTGCCAGCAGGGTCGCGGGGCTCACAGATACGCAGTATTTT.

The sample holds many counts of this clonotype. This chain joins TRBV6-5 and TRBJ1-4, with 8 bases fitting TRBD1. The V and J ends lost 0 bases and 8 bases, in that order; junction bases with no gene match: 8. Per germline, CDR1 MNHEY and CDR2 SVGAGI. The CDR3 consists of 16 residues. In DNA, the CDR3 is TGTGCCAGCAGTTACTCAACGGGGCAGGGGGCAGAAAAACTGTTTTTT. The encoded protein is CASSYSTGQGAEKLFF.

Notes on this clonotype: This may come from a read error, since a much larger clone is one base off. CDR3: CASSPMGNQPQHF. In nucleotides, the CDR3 is TGTGCCAGCAGCCCCATGGGGAATCAGCCCCAGCATTTT. V gene TRBV7-9 combines with J gene TRBJ1-5, with D uncertain. CDR3 length: 13 amino acids. V lost 5 bases and J lost 4, with 9 bases in between. Germline V gene data show CDR1 as SEHNR and CDR2 as FQNEAQ (reference sequence).

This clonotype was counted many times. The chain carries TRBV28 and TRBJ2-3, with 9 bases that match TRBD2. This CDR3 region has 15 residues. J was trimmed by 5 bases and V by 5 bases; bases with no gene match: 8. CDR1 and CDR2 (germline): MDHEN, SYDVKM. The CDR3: CASSVPGLAGDTQYF. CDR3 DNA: TGTGCCAGCAGTGTGCCGGGACTAGCAGGAGATACGCAGTATTTT.

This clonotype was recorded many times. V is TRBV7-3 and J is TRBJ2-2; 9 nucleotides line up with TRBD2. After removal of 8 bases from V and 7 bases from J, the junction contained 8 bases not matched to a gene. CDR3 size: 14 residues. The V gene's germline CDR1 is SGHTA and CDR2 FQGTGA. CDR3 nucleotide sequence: TGTGCCAGCGGCCTTAGCGGGAGCGGCGGGGAGCTGTTTTTT. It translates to CASGLSGSGGELFF.

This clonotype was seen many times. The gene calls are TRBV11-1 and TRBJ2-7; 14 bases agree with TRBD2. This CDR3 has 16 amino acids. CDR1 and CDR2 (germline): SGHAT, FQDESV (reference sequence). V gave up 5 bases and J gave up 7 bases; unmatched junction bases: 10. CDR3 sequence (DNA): TGTGCCAGCAGCGACCGACTAGCGGGAGGGCCCTGGGAGCAGTACTTC. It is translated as CASSDRLAGGPWEQYF.

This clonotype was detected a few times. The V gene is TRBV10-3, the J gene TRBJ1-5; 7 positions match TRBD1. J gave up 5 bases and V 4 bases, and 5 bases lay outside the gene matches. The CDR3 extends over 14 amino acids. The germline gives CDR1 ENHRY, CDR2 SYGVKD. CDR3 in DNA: TGTGCCATCAGTGGCCGACAGGGACATCAGCCCCAGCATTTT. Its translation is CAISGRQGHQPQHF.

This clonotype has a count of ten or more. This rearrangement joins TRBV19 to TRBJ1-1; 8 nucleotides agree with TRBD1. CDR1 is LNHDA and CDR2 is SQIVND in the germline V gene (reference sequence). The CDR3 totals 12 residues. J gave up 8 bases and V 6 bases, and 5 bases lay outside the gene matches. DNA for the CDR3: TGTGCCAGTAGGCTACAGGGGGTAGAAGCTTTCTTT. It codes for CASRLQGVEAFF.

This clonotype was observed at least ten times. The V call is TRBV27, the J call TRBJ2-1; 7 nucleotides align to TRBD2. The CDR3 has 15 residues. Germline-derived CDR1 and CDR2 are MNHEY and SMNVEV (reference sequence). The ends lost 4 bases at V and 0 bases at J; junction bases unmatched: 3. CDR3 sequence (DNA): TGTGCCAGCAGTTACGCGGGAGTCTCCTACAATGAGCAGTTCTTC. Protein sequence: CASSYAGVSYNEQFF.

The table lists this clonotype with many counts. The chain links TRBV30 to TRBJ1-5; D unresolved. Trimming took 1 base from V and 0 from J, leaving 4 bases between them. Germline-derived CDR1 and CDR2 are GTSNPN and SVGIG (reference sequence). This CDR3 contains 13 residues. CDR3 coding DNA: TGTGCCTGGAGTGATAATAGCAATCAGCCCCAGCATTTT. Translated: CAWSDNSNQPQHF.

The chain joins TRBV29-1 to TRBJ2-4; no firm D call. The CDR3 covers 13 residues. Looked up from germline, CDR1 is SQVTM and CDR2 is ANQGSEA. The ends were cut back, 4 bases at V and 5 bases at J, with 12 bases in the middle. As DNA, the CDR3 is TGCAGCGTTGTATATAGCCTCCAAAACATTCAGTACTTC. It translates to CSVVYSLQNIQYF.

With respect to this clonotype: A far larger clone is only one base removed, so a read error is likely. Here the CDR3 reads CASSQEERDDYKQYF. The CDR3 DNA reads as TGTGCCAGCAGCCAAGAAGAGCGGGATGACTACAAGCAGTACTTC. The rearrangement links TRBV12-3 or TRBV12-4 to TRBJ2-7; 7 positions agree with TRBD2. The CDR3 is 15 residues long.

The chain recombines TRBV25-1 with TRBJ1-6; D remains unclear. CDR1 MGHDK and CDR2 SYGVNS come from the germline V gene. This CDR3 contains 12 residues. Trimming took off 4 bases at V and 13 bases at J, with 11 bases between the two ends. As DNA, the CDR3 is TGTGCCAGCAGTGTCGGGTCCGGCCCCCTCCACTTT. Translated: CASSVGSGPLHF.

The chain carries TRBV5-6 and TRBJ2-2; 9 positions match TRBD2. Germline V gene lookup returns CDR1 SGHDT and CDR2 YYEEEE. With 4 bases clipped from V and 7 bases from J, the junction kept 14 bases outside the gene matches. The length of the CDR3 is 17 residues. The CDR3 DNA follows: TGTGCCAGCAGCCAGAGTCGTTTGCGGGAGGGGAACGGGGAGCTGTTTTTT. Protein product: CASSQSRLREGNGELFF.

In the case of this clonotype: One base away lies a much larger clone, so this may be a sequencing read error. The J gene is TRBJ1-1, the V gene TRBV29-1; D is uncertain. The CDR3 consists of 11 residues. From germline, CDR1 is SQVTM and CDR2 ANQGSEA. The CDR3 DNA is TGCAGCGTTACCATGAACGCTGAAGCTTTCTTT. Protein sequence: CSVTMNAEAFF.

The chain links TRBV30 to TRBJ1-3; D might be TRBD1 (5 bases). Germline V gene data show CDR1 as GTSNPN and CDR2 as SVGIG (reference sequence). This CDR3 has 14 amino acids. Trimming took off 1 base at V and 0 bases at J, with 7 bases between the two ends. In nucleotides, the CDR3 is TGTGCCTGGAGTGGAAGGGGCTCTGGAAACACCATATATTTT. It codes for CAWSGRGSGNTIYF.